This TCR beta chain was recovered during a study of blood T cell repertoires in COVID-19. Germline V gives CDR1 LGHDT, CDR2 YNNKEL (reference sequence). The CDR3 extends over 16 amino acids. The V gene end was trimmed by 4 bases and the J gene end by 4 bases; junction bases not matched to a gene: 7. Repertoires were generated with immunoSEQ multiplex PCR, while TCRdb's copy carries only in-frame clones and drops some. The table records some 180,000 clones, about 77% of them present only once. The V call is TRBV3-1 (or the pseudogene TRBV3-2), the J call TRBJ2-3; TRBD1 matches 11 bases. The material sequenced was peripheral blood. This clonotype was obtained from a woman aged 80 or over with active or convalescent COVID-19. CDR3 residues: CASSPRDRGLADTQYF. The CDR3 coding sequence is TGTGCCAGCAGCCCCCGGGACAGGGGGTTAGCAGATACGCAGTATTTT.